These T cell receptor beta chains were read from a single sample in a study of shared clonotypes between healthy human individuals. Profiling relied on immunoSEQ multiplex PCR, and the TCRdb table lists in-frame clones only, not all of them. The top ten clones hold about 1.6% of a sample with around 1,900,000 clones, 85% to 95% of them seen once. Sequencing input: naive CD8+ T cells from PBMCs. The receptor source for this set is a man aged 18-30 years in good health. Some clones in this sample may be carry-over from other donors' samples. CDR3s include the opening cysteine and the closing phenylalanine or tryptophan. A D gene is named only where the DNA matches it firmly. For some rows the clone size is stated as once, few or many, or as a class when expanded; others skip it.

abundance	v_gene	j_gene	len	d_gene	CDR3aa	CDR3nt
.	TRBV7-4	TRBJ2-7	17	TRBD1	CASSLETERTGGSEQYF	TGTGCCAGCAGCTTAGAGACGGAGCGGACAGGGGGCTCCGAGCAGTACTTC
.	TRBV11-2	TRBJ2-1	16	.	CASSLEDRFLVNEQFF	TGTGCCAGCAGCTTAGAAGACAGGTTCCTCGTCAATGAGCAGTTCTTC
.	TRBV5-8	TRBJ2-5	15	.	CASSLTRGLGETQYF	TGTGCCAGCAGCTTGACTCGAGGGCTTGGGGAGACCCAGTACTTC
.	TRBV5-1	TRBJ1-1	14	TRBD1	CASSWGQVNTEAFF	TGCGCCAGCAGCTGGGGACAGGTAAACACTGAAGCTTTCTTT
.	TRBV11-2	TRBJ2-4	16	TRBD1	CASSARTGEAKNIQYF	TGTGCCAGCAGCGCCCGGACAGGGGAGGCCAAAAACATTCAGTACTTC
.	TRBV2	TRBJ2-7	13	.	CASKGHLSYEQYF	TGTGCCAGCAAAGGACACCTCTCCTACGAGCAGTACTTC
.	TRBV7-8	TRBJ2-1	18	TRBD2	CASSLAWSGRALNNEQFF	TGTGCCAGCAGCTTAGCGTGGAGCGGGAGGGCCCTTAACAATGAGCAGTTCTTC
.	TRBV28	TRBJ2-7	14	TRBD1	CASARTGTAYEQYF	TGTGCCAGCGCTCGGACAGGGACTGCCTACGAGCAGTACTTC
.	TRBV10-2	TRBJ1-2	14	TRBD1	CASSDIGGAYGYTF	TGCGCCAGCAGTGATATAGGGGGCGCCTATGGCTACACCTTC
.	TRBV5-1	TRBJ1-1	16	TRBD1	CASRIDRAGMNTEAFF	TGCGCCAGCAGAATCGACAGGGCCGGAATGAACACTGAAGCTTTCTTT
.	TRBV28	TRBJ1-1	14	.	CASSQRKGVTEAFF	TGTGCCAGCAGTCAAAGGAAGGGGGTCACTGAAGCTTTCTTT
.	TRBV4-3	TRBJ1-1	16	.	CASSQDSRRVGTEAFF	TGCGCCAGCAGCCAAGACAGTCGGCGGGTTGGTACTGAAGCTTTCTTT
.	TRBV5-6	TRBJ1-2	15	.	CASSSEMSGIYGYTF	TGTGCCAGCAGCTCGGAGATGTCGGGGATCTATGGCTACACCTTC
.	TRBV6-5	TRBJ2-7	14	.	CASSYSYGTEGQYF	TGTGCCAGCAGTTACTCGTATGGTACAGAGGGGCAGTACTTC
.	TRBV4-1	TRBJ2-7	16	.	CASSQAQGRSSYEQYF	TGCGCCAGCAGCCAGGCCCAGGGACGGAGCTCCTACGAGCAGTACTTC
.	TRBV2	TRBJ1-5	13	.	CASSEAYAQPQHF	TGTGCCAGCAGTGAGGCCTACGCCCAGCCCCAGCATTTT
.	TRBV2	TRBJ2-1	12	.	CASSAYGNEQFF	TGTGCCAGCAGTGCTTACGGCAATGAGCAGTTCTTC
.	TRBV2	TRBJ2-7	14	.	CASSDPLEGSEQYF	TGTGCCAGCAGTGATCCATTAGAGGGTTCCGAGCAGTACTTC
.	TRBV18	TRBJ1-2	17	TRBD1	CASSSSDADDRGGGYTF	TGTGCCAGCTCATCCTCGGATGCGGACGACAGGGGGGGTGGCTACACCTTC
.	TRBV21-1	TRBJ2-7	15	.	CASSKEELAPYEQYF	TGTGCCAGCAGCAAAGAGGAGTTGGCCCCCTACGAGCAGTACTTC
.	TRBV5-3	TRBJ2-7	17	.	CARSWSYTLPGVYEQYF	TGTGCCAGATCATGGTCCTATACGCTACCTGGGGTCTACGAGCAGTACTTC
once	TRBV6-1	TRBJ2-3	16	.	CASSADYPRSTDTQYF	TGTGCCAGCAGTGCGGACTACCCCCGGTCCACAGATACGCAGTATTTT
.	TRBV20-1	TRBJ2-7	11	.	CSAPLSYEQYF	TGCAGTGCTCCCCTATCCTACGAGCAGTACTTC
.	TRBV19	TRBJ2-1	11	.	CASSISFVTFF	TGTGCCAGTAGTATCAGTTTCGTAACGTTCTTC
.	TRBV6-1	TRBJ2-7	13	.	CAGGAPFSYEQYF	TGTGCCGGGGGGGCGCCCTTCTCCTACGAGCAGTACTTC
.	TRBV2	TRBJ2-7	14	.	CASPPGPTKYEQYF	TGTGCCAGCCCGCCGGGACCCACTAAATACGAGCAGTACTTC